What follows describes a single T cell receptor (beta chain). Clones were sequenced by immunoSEQ multiplex PCR, and TCRdb holds only the in-frame ones, with some missing. In the table there are 100,000 to 150,000 clones, 90% to 95% of which are singletons. Between the trimmed V and J ends, which lost 2 bases and 3 bases, there was a span of 10 bases. CDR1 and CDR2 (germline): MNHEY, SVGEGT. The CDR3 loop spans 15 amino acids. This record comes from a study of blood T cell repertoires in COVID-19. Study context: Donors in the United States, Italy and Spain gave samples during acute or convalescent COVID-19.

The sequence derives from a man aged 50 to 60 with COVID-19, enrolled during active disease. The chain couples TRBV6-2 or TRBV6-3 to TRBJ2-2; a possible D gene is TRBD1 (5 bases). Sequencing was performed on peripheral blood. CDR3 sequence reads: CASSYESGYTGELFF. For the CDR3, the DNA is TGTGCCAGCAGTTACGAATCAGGGTACACCGGGGAGCTGTTTTTT.